This TCR beta chain stems from a study of cytomegalovirus exposure and HLA in healthy donors. Points from the study as a whole: High specificity and sensitivity for cytomegalovirus status were reported for the classifier. Accurate prediction of HLA-A and HLA-B alleles (for most subjects) was reportedly achieved from TCR beta sequences. When analyzed later, a missense DCLRE1C variant was found to be linked to TCR beta V- and J-gene trimming. TRBV6-2, TRBV6-3 and some other V segments were unresolvable in 87-base-pair reads.

This PCR relied on a set of 60 Vbeta primers and 13 Jbeta primers. Clones were sequenced by immunoSEQ multiplex PCR, and TCRdb holds only the in-frame ones, with some missing. Here the sample spans approximately 200,000 clones, less than 85% being singletons. The length of the CDR3 is 16 residues. Comments on this clone: Its target is not known.

Sample: PBMCs. The sequence derives from a man aged 30 to 45 in good health and CMV-seropositive. This chain links TRBV21-1 with TRBJ2-5; TRBD2 reflects the table's D call only, with no check against the DNA. TRBV21-1 is reported as a pseudogene. The CDR3 is CASPSTGFRSQETQYF. CDR3 bases: TGTGCCAGCCCCTCCACGGGGTTCAGGTCCCAAGAGACCCAGTACTTC.